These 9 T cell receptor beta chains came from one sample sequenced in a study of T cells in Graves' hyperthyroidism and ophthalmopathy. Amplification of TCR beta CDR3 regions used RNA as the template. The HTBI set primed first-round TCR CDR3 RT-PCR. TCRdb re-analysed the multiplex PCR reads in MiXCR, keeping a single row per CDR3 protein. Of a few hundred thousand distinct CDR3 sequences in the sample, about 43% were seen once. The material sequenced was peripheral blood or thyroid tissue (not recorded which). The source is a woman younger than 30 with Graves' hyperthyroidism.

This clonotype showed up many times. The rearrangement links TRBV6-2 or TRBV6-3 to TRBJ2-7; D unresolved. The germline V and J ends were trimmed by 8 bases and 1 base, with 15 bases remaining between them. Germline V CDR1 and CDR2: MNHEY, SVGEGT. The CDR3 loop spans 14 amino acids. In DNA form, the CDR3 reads TGTGCCAGCGAACCCGGCCGATGGTCCTACGAGCAGTACTTC. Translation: CASEPGRWSYEQYF.

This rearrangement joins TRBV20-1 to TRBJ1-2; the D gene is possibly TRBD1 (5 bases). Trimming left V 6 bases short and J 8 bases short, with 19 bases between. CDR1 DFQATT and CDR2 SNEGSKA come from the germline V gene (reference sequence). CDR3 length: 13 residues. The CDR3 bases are TGCAGTGCCCAGAGGCAGGGTGATGGGGGCTACACCTTC. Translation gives CSAQRQGDGGYTF.

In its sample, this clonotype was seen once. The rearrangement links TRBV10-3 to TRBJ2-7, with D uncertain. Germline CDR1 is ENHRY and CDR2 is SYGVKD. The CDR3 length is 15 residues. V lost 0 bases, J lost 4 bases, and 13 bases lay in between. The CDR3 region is CAISESGRETYEQYF. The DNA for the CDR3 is TGTGCCATCAGTGAGTCGGGTCGCGAGACTTACGAGCAGTACTTC.

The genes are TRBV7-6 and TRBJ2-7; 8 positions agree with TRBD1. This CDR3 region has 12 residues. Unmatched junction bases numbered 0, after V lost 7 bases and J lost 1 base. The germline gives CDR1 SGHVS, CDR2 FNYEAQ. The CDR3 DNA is TGTGCCAGCAACAGGGGGTCCTACGAGCAGTACTTC. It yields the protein CASNRGSYEQYF.

CDR3 in DNA: TGTGCCAGCAGCGTCCAGGGGGGGCAGGTCAGCGAGCAGTACTTC. Translated, it gives CASSVQGGQVSEQYF. The chain uses TRBV7-3 and TRBJ2-7, with D perhaps TRBD1 or TRBD2 (7 bases each). The CDR3 has 15 residues. Trimming took off 5 bases at V and 6 bases at J, with 20 bases between the two ends. Germline V gives CDR1 SGHTA, CDR2 FQGTGA.

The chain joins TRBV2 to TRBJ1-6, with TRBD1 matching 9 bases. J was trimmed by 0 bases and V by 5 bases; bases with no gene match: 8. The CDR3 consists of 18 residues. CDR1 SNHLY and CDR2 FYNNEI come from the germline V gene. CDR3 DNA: TGTGCCAGCAGTCGCGGACAGGGGAGGGTCTCCTATAATTCACCCCTCCACTTT. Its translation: CASSRGQGRVSYNSPLHF.

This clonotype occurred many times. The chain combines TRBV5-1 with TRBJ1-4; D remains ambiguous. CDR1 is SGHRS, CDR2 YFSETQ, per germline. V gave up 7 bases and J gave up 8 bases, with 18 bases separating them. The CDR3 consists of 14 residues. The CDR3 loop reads CASGKIGRSEKLFF. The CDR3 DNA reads TGCGCCAGCGGCAAGATAGGACGTTCGGAAAAACTGTTTTTT.

CDR3 in DNA: TGTGCCAGCAGCTTAACGAGGGACTGGAACACTGAAGCTTTCTTT. Amino acids: CASSLTRDWNTEAFF. V and J are TRBV7-9 and TRBJ1-1, with D possibly TRBD1 on 5 matching bases. V was trimmed by 2 bases and J by 1 base, leaving 11 bases between them. The CDR3 consists of 15 residues. Germline CDR1 reads SEHNR; CDR2 reads FQNEAQ (reference sequence).

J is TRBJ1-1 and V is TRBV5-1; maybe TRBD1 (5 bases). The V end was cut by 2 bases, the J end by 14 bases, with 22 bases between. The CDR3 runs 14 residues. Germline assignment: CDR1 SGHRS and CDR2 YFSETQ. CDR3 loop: CASSFTGTDNEQFF. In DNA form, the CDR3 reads TGCGCCAGCAGCTTCACCGGGACCGACAATGAGCAGTTCTTT.